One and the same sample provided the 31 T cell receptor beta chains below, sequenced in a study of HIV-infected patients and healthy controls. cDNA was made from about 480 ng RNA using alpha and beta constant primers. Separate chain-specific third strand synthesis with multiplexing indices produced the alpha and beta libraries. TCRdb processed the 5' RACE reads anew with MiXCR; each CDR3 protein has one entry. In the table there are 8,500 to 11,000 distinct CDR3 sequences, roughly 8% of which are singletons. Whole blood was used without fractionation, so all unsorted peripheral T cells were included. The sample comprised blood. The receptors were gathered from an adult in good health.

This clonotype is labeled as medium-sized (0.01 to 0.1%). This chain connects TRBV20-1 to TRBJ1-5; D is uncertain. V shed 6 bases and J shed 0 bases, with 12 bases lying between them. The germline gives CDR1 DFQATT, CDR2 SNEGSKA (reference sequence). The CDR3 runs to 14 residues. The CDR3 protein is CSALPSFSNQPQHF. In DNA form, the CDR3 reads TGCAGTGCCCTACCCTCCTTTAGCAATCAGCCCCAGCATTTT.

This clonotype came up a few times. The CDR3: CASSLVGTNSPLHF. The CDR3 DNA is TGTGCCAGCAGCTTGGTGGGAACTAATTCACCCCTCCACTTT. The chain has TRBV5-4 and TRBJ1-6; D is uncertain. This CDR3 is built from 14 residues. Looked up from germline, CDR1 is SGHNT and CDR2 is YYREEE (reference sequence). Trimming stripped 0 bases from V and 6 bases from J, with 7 bases between.

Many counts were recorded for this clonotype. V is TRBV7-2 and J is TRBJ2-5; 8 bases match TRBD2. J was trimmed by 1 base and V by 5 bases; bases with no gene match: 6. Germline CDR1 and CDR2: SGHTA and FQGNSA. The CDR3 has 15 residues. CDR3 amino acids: CASSPHGGAQETQYF. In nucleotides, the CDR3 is TGTGCCAGCAGCCCCCACGGGGGGGCCCAAGAGACCCAGTACTTC.

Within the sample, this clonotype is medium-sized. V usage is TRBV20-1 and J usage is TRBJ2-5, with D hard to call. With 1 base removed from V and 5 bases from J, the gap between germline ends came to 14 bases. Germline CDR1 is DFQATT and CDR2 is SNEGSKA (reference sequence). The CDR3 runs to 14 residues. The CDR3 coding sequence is TGCAGTGCTAGAGTAATAGGTCATCCGGAGACCCAGTACTTC. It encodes CSARVIGHPETQYF.

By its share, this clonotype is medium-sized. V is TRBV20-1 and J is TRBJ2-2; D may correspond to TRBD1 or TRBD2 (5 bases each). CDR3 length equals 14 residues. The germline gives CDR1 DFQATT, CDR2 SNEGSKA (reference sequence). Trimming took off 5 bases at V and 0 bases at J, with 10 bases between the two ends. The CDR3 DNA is TGCAGTGCTCCGGGACGGTCGAACACCGGGGAGCTGTTTTTT. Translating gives CSAPGRSNTGELFF.

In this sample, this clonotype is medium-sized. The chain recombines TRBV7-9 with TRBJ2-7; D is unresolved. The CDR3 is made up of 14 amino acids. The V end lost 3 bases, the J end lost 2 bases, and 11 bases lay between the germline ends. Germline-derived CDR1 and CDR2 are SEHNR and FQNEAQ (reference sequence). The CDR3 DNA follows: TGTGCCAGCAGCTTGGGCCTTAGGACCTACGAGCAGTACTTC. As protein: CASSLGLRTYEQYF.

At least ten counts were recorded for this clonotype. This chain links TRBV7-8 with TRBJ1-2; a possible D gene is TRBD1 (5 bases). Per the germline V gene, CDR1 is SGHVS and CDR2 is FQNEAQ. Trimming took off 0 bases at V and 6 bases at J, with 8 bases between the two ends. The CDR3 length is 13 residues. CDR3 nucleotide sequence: TGTGCCAGCAGCTTAGCGCGCAGGGATGGCTACACCTTC. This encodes CASSLARRDGYTF. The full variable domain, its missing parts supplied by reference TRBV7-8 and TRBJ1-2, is GAGVSQSPRYKVAKRGQDVALRCDPISGHVSLFWYQQALGQGPEFLTYFQNEAQLDKSGLPSDRFFAERPEGSVSTLKIQRTQQEDSAVYLCASSLARRDGYTFGSGTRLTVV.

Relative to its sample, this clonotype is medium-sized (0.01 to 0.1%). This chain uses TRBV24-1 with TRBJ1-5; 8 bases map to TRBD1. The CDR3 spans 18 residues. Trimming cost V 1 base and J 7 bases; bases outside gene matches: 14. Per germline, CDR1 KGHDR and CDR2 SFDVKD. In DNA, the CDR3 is TGTGCCACCAGTGATTTCCGGGACAGGAGGCCCCCAAACCAGCCCCAGCATTTT. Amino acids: CATSDFRDRRPPNQPQHF.

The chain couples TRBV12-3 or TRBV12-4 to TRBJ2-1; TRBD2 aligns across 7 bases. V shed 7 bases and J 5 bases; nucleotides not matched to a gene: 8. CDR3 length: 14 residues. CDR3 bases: TGTGCCAGCAAGGTCAGCGGGACCCACAATGAGCAGTTCTTC. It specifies CASKVSGTHNEQFF.

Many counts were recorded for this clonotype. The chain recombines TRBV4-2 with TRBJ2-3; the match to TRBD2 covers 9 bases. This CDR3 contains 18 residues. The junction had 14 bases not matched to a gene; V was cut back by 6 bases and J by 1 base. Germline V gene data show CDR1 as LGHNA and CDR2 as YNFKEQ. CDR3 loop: CASRSGLATLSGTDTQYF. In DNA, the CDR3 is TGTGCCAGCAGGTCGGGACTAGCTACGCTCTCCGGCACAGATACGCAGTATTTT.

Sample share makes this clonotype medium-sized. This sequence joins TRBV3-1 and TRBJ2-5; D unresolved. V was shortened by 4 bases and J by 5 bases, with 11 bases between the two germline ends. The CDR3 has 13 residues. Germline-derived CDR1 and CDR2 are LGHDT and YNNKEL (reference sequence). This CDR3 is CASSLPPRETQYF. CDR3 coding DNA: TGTGCCAGCAGCCTCCCCCCCCGGGAGACCCAGTACTTC.

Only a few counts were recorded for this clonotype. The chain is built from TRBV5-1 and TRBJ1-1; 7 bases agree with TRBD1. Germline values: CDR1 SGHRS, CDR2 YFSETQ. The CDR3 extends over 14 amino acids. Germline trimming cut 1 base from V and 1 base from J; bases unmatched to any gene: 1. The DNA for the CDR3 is TGCGCCAGCAGCTTGCAGGGGGGGAACACTGAAGCTTTCTTT. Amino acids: CASSLQGGNTEAFF.

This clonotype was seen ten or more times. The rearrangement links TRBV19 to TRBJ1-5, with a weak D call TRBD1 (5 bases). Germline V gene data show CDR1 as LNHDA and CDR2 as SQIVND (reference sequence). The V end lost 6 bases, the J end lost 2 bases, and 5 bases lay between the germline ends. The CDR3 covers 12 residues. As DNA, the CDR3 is TGTGCCAGTAGACAGGGCAATCAGCCCCAGCATTTT. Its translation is CASRQGNQPQHF.

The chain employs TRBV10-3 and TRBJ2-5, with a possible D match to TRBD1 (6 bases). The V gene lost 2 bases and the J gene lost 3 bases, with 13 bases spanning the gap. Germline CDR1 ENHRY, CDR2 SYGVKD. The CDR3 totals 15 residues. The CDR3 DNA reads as TGTGCCATCAGTGAGGGGGGCGCCGCGGAAGAGACCCAGTACTTC. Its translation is CAISEGGAAEETQYF.

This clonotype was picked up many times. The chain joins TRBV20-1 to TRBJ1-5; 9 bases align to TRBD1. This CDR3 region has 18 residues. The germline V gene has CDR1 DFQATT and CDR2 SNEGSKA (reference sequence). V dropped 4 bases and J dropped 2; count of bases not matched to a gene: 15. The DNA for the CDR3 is TGCAGTGCTATCTTTGGAGCCGGGACAGGGAAGGGCAATCAGCCCCAGCATTTT. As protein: CSAIFGAGTGKGNQPQHF.

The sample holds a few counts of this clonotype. The CDR3 region is CATSEQGSNSPLHF. The CDR3 coding sequence is TGTGCCACCTCGGAACAGGGATCGAATTCACCCCTCCACTTT. The genes are TRBV18 and TRBJ1-6, with D possibly TRBD1 on 6 matching bases. V was shortened by 10 bases and J by 7 bases, with 17 bases between the two germline ends. The CDR3 spans 14 residues. Germline CDR1 is KGHSH and CDR2 is LQKENI. The full variable domain, completed using reference TRBV18 and TRBJ1-6, is NAGVMQNPRHLVRRRGQEARLRCSPMKGHSHVYWYRQLPEEGLKFMVYLQKENIIDESGMPKERFSAEFPKEGPSILRIQQVVRGDSAAYFCATSEQGSNSPLHFGNGTRLTVT.

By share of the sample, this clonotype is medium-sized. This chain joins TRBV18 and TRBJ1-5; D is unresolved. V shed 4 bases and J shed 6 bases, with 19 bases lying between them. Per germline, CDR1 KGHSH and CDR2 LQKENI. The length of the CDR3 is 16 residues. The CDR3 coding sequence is TGTGCCAGCTCACAGGTTGCGGGCACGGCTATTCAGCCCCAGCATTTT. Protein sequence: CASSQVAGTAIQPQHF.

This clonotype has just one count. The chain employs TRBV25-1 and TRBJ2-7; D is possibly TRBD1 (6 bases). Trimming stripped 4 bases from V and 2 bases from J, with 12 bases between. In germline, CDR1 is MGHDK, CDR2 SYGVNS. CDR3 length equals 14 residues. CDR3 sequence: CASSARGDAYEQYF. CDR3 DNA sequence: TGTGCCAGCAGTGCCAGGGGAGATGCCTACGAGCAGTACTTC.

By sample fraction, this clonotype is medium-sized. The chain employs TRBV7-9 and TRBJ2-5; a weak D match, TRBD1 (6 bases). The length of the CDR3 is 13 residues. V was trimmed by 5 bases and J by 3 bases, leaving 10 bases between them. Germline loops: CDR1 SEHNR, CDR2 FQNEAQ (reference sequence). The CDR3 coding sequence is TGTGCCAGCAGCCGGGCAGGGGAAGAGACCCAGTACTTC. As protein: CASSRAGEETQYF.

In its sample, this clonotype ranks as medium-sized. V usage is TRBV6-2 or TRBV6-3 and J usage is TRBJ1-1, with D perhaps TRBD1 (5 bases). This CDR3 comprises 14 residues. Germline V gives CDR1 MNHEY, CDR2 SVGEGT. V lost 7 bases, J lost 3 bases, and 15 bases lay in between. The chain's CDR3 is CASTPGLRYTEAFF. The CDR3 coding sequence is TGTGCCAGCACACCGGGACTTCGGTACACTGAAGCTTTCTTT.

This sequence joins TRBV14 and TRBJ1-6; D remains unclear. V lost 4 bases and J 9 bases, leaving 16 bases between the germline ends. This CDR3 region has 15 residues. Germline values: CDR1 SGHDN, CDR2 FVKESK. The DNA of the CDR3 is TGTGCCAGCAGCCCCGCGCAAGTTTCCCTTTCACCCCTCCACTTT. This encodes CASSPAQVSLSPLHF.

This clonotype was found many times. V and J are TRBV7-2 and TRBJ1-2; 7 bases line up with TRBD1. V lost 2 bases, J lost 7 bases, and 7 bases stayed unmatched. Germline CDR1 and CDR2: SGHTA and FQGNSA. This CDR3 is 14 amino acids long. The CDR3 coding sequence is TGTGCCAGCAGCTTATTTTCAGGGGGTGGTGGCTACACCTTC. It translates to CASSLFSGGGGYTF.

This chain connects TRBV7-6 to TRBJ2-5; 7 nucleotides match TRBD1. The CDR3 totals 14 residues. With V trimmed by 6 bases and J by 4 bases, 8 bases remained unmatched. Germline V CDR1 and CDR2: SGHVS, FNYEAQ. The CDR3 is CASSTVPGGETQYF. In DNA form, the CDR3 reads TGTGCCAGCAGTACAGTCCCAGGGGGAGAGACCCAGTACTTC.

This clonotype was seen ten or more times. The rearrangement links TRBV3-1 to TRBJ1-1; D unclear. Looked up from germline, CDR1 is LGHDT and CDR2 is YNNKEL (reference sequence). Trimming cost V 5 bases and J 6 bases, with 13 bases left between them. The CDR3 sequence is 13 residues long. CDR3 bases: TGTGCCAGCAGCGATATAGGTTATTCTGAAGCTTTCTTT. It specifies CASSDIGYSEAFF.

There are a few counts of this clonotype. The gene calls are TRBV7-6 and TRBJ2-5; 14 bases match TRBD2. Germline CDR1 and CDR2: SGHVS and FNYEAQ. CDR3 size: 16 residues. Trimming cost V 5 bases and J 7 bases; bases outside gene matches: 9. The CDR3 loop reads CASSPRGLAGGSTQYF. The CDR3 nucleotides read TGTGCCAGCAGCCCCAGAGGACTAGCGGGGGGTTCGACCCAGTACTTC. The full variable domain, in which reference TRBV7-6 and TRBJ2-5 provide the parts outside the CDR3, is GAGVSQSPRYKVTKRGQDVALRCDPISGHVSLYWYRQALGQGPEFLTYFNYEAQQDKSGLPNDRFSAERPEGSISTLTIQRTEQRDSAMYRCASSPRGLAGGSTQYFGPGTRLLVL.

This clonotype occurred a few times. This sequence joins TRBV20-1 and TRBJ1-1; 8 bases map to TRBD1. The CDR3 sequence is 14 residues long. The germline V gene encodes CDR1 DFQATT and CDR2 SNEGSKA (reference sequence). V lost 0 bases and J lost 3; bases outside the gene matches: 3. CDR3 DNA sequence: TGCAGTGCTAGAGATTCCAGGGGGCACACTGAAGCTTTCTTT. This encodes CSARDSRGHTEAFF.

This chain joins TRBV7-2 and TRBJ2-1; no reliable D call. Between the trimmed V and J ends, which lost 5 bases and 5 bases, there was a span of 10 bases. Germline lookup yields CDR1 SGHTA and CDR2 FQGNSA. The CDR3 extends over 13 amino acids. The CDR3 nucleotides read TGTGCCAGCAGCACCCCGTCGGACAATGAGCAGTTCTTC. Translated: CASSTPSDNEQFF.

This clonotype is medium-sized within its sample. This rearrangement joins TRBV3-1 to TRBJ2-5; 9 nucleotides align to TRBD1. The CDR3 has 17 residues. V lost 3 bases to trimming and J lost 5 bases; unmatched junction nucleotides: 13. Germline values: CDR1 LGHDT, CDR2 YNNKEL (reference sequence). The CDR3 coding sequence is TGTGCCAGCAGCCAGTATCGAACAGGGGGCTTGCGGGAGACCCAGTACTTC. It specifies CASSQYRTGGLRETQYF.

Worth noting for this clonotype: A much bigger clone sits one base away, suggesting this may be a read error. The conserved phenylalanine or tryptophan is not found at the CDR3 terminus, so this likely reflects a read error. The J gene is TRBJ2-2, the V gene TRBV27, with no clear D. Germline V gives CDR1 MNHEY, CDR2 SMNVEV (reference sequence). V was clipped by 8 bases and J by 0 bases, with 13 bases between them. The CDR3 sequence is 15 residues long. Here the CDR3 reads CASRLRTANTGELFS. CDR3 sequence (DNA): TGTGCCAGCCGCCTGCGAACAGCGAACACCGGGGAGCTGTTTTCT.

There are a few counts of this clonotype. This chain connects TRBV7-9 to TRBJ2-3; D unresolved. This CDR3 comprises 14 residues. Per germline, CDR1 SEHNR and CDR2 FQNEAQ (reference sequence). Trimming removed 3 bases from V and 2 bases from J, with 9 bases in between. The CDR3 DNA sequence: TGTGCCAGCAGCTTGATAGTGGCCACAGATACGCAGTATTTT. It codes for CASSLIVATDTQYF.

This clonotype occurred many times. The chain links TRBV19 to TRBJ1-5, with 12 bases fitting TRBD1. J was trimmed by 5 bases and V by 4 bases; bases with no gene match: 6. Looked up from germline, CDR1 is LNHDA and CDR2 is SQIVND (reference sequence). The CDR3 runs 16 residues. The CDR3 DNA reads TGTGCCAGTAGTAGCATGGGACAGGGGGCTTATCAGCCCCAGCATTTT. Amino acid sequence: CASSSMGQGAYQPQHF.